The 25 T cell receptor beta chains reported below all come from one sample, sequenced in a study of T-cell reconstitution after alpha-beta-depleted transplantation in children. Using unique molecular identifiers, the investigators prepared the TCRbeta library. TCRdb re-called the PCR reads through MiXCR, storing one row per CDR3 protein. The sample holds some 500,000 distinct CDR3 sequences, over 25% seen once. The input for sequencing was PBMCs from the stem cell graft donor, taken from the stem cell graft. The receptors shown here come from a human donor who donated a stem cell graft to a child with aplastic anemia.

The V gene is TRBV7-9, the J gene TRBJ2-7; D is ambiguous. Deletions cut 1 base from V and 6 bases from J, with 10 bases between. Germline values: CDR1 SEHNR, CDR2 FQNEAQ (reference sequence). There are 13 residues in the CDR3. This CDR3 is CASSLGGIPEQYV. CDR3 coding DNA: TGTGCCAGCAGCTTAGGAGGTATCCCCGAGCAGTACGTC.

This chain links TRBV18 with TRBJ2-1; TRBD2 might be the D (6 bases). Germline CDR1 KGHSH, CDR2 LQKENI. The V and J ends lost 3 bases and 3 bases respectively, with 12 bases between them. CDR3 length: 15 residues. CDR3 sequence: CASSPEGLVYNEQFF. The DNA for the CDR3 is TGTGCCAGCTCACCGGAGGGTCTGGTCTACAATGAGCAGTTCTTC.

The chain recombines TRBV12-3 or TRBV12-4 with TRBJ1-2; D might be TRBD1 (6 bases). This CDR3 is built from 15 residues. Trimming pared 1 base from V and 4 bases from J, leaving 13 bases between. The CDR3 loop is CASSLGGRGIYGYTF. As DNA, the CDR3 is TGTGCCAGCAGTTTAGGTGGCAGGGGTATCTATGGCTACACCTTC.

This clonotype was picked up many times. The gene calls are TRBV6-1 and TRBJ2-7; TRBD2 agrees at 14 bases. With V trimmed by 6 bases and J by 2 bases, 6 bases remained unmatched. Germline values: CDR1 MNHNS, CDR2 SASEGT. The CDR3 runs to 16 residues. The CDR3 reads CASSPGLAGGAYEQYF. CDR3 DNA: TGTGCCAGCAGCCCCGGACTAGCGGGGGGAGCCTACGAGCAGTACTTC.

CDR3 in amino acids: CATSDRDSQETQYF. DNA for the CDR3: TGTGCCACCAGTGATCGGGACTCGCAAGAGACCCAGTACTTC. V usage is TRBV24-1 and J usage is TRBJ2-5, with D maybe TRBD2 (6 bases). This CDR3 has 14 residues. V lost 3 bases and J lost 2, with 9 bases in between. Per the germline V gene, CDR1 is KGHDR and CDR2 is SFDVKD.

The chain joins TRBV7-2 to TRBJ1-5; D gene ambiguous. Germline-derived CDR1 and CDR2 are SGHTA and FQGNSA. The V and J ends lost 3 bases and 6 bases respectively, with 18 bases between them. The CDR3 sequence is 16 residues long. The CDR3 region is CASSLGRVGLGQPQHF. The CDR3 nucleotides are TGTGCCAGCAGCTTGGGTCGGGTCGGGTTAGGTCAGCCCCAGCATTTT. Variable domain in full (rest from reference TRBV7-2 and TRBJ1-5): GAGVSQSPSNKVTEKGKDVELRCDPISGHTALYWYRQSLGQGLEFLIYFQGNSAPDKSGLPSDRFSAERTGGSVSTLTIQRTQQEDSAVYLCASSLGRVGLGQPQHFGDGTRLSIL.

This clonotype was counted a few times. The chain joins TRBV29-1 to TRBJ2-5; possible D gene TRBD2, 6 bases. This CDR3 is 14 amino acids long. CDR1 SQVTM and CDR2 ANQGSEA come from the germline V gene. V was shortened by 0 bases and J by 5 bases, with 13 bases between the two germline ends. This chain's CDR3 is CSVEDRRVRETQYF. The CDR3 DNA is TGCAGCGTTGAAGATCGGAGGGTTAGGGAGACCCAGTACTTC.

V usage is TRBV24-1 and J usage is TRBJ1-1; 7 bases match TRBD1. Per germline, CDR1 KGHDR and CDR2 SFDVKD. The junction had 14 bases not matched to a gene; V was cut back by 10 bases and J by 4 bases. The CDR3 runs to 15 residues. CDR3 region: CATERQGDGGTEAFF. Written as DNA, the CDR3 is TGTGCCACGGAAAGACAGGGTGACGGGGGCACTGAAGCTTTCTTT.

CDR3 nucleotide sequence: TGTGCCAGTAGTATTGGAGGGGTGACTGAAGCTTTCTTT. Protein: CASSIGGVTEAFF. The genes are TRBV19 and TRBJ1-1; possibly TRBD1 for D (5 bases). Germline CDR1 LNHDA, CDR2 SQIVND (reference sequence). V shed 3 bases and J shed 5 bases, with 10 bases lying between them. The CDR3 is 13 amino acids.

This clonotype has just a few counts. The chain combines TRBV27 with TRBJ1-5; TRBD1 matches 7 bases. This CDR3 has 15 amino acids. Trimming removed 2 bases from V and 4 bases from J; junction bases left unmatched: 5. Germline assignment: CDR1 MNHEY and CDR2 SMNVEV (reference sequence). CDR3 protein: CASSLTGARNQPQHF. CDR3 nucleotides: TGTGCCAGCAGTTTAACAGGGGCTAGAAATCAGCCCCAGCATTTT.

This clonotype was seen more than once but under ten times. The chain links TRBV29-1 to TRBJ1-2, with D perhaps matching TRBD1 (6 bases). This CDR3 is built from 15 residues. The V and J ends lost 0 bases and 1 base respectively, with 12 bases between them. In germline, CDR1 is SQVTM, CDR2 ANQGSEA. CDR3 sequence (DNA): TGCAGCGTTGAAGATAACGGGGGGCATAACTATGGCTACACCTTC. This encodes CSVEDNGGHNYGYTF.

The rearrangement links TRBV7-8 to TRBJ2-7; 14 bases map to TRBD2. CDR3 length: 16 residues. V shed 2 bases and J 4 bases; nucleotides not matched to a gene: 4. Germline CDR1 reads SGHVS; CDR2 reads FQNEAQ. For the CDR3, the DNA is TGTGCCAGCAGCTTAATCGGGACTAGCGGGAGTTACGAGCAGTACTTC. Translating it yields CASSLIGTSGSYEQYF.

V and J are TRBV19 and TRBJ2-1; 11 bases are shared with TRBD2. V dropped 6 bases and J dropped 8; count of bases not matched to a gene: 6. This CDR3 comprises 14 residues. Germline values: CDR1 LNHDA, CDR2 SQIVND (reference sequence). The CDR3 coding sequence is TGTGCCAGTAGCCCACTAGCGGGAGTCGATGAGCAGTTCTTC. It codes for CASSPLAGVDEQFF.

The J gene is TRBJ2-2, the V gene TRBV7-2; D tentatively reads TRBD1 or TRBD2 (6 bases each). Germline CDR1 SGHTA, CDR2 FQGNSA. V was shortened by 4 bases and J by 1 base, with 16 bases between the two germline ends. This CDR3 is 17 amino acids long. The CDR3, as DNA: TGTGCCAGCAGCTCGAAGGGGGGACTCAAGAACACCGGGGAGCTGTTTTTT. This encodes CASSSKGGLKNTGELFF. The full variable domain, rest sourced from reference TRBV7-2 and TRBJ2-2, is GAGVSQSPSNKVTEKGKDVELRCDPISGHTALYWYRQSLGQGLEFLIYFQGNSAPDKSGLPSDRFSAERTGGSVSTLTIQRTQQEDSAVYLCASSSKGGLKNTGELFFGEGSRLTVL.

This clonotype was seen more than once but under ten times. The chain carries TRBV12-3 or TRBV12-4 and TRBJ2-5, with TRBD2 identical over 7 bases. The CDR3 has 15 residues. V was clipped by 1 base and J by 5 bases; unmatched bases: 7. The CDR3 region has the DNA TGTGCCAGCAGTTTAGTCAGGACTAGACCTGAGACCCAGTACTTC. This encodes CASSLVRTRPETQYF.

This chain links TRBV15 with TRBJ2-7, with TRBD2 matching over 9 bases. V shed 0 bases and J 0 bases; nucleotides not matched to a gene: 12. This CDR3 is built from 19 residues. Looked up from germline, CDR1 is LNHNV and CDR2 is YYDKDF (reference sequence). The CDR3 region is CATSRDLRGLASSSYEQYV. The CDR3 DNA reads as TGTGCCACCAGCAGAGATCTAAGGGGACTAGCTTCGAGCTCCTACGAGCAGTACGTC.

V usage is TRBV24-1 and J usage is TRBJ1-1; 7 nucleotides agree with TRBD1. CDR3 length: 14 amino acids. Per germline, CDR1 KGHDR and CDR2 SFDVKD. CDR3 coding DNA: TGTGTCCATCGACAGGGTCGAGCGCGCGCTGAAGCTTTCTTT. Translating gives CVHRQGRARAEAFF.

The sample holds a few counts of this clonotype. The J gene is TRBJ2-5, the V gene TRBV7-2; 10 bases map to TRBD1. The CDR3 is 16 residues long. Per the germline V gene, CDR1 is SGHTA and CDR2 is FQGNSA. V shed 1 base, J shed 5 bases, and the junction held 7 bases outside the gene matches. The CDR3 bases are TGTGCCAGCAGCTTAGTAAGGACAGGGGGTGTGGAGACCCAGTACTTC. This gives the protein CASSLVRTGGVETQYF.

The V call is TRBV18, the J call TRBJ2-7, with a weak D call TRBD1 (7 bases). CDR3 length equals 13 residues. Germline V gene sequence: CDR1 KGHSH, CDR2 LQKENI. V shed 7 bases and J shed 2 bases, with 12 bases lying between them. In DNA, the CDR3 is TGTGCCAGCTGGGGGGACAGCACCTACGAGCAGTACGTC. This gives the protein CASWGDSTYEQYV.

This chain uses TRBV4-2 with TRBJ1-4, with 8 bases lining up with TRBD1. In germline, CDR1 is LGHNA, CDR2 YNFKEQ. This CDR3 contains 16 residues. The trim removed 1 base at V and 5 bases at J, leaving 6 bases unmatched. In DNA, the CDR3 is TGTGCCAGCAGCCAAGCTACCGGGACAGGCAATGAAAAACTGTTTTTT. Amino acids: CASSQATGTGNEKLFF.

The CDR3 DNA reads as TGTGCGTGTGGGGGGAACACTGAAGCTTTCTTT. It is translated as CACGGNTEAFF. This rearrangement joins TRBV28 to TRBJ1-1, with TRBD1 as a possible D gene (5 bases). This CDR3 is built from 11 residues. Germline loops: CDR1 MDHEN, CDR2 SYDVKM.

Notes on this clonotype: The missing conserved phenylalanine or tryptophan at the end of this CDR3 makes a read error likely. The rearrangement links TRBV20-1 to TRBJ2-5; 10 bases line up with TRBD2. The trim removed 3 bases at V and 5 bases at J, leaving 15 bases unmatched. CDR1 is DFQATT and CDR2 is SNEGSKA in the germline V gene (reference sequence). This CDR3 region has 17 residues. CDR3 DNA sequence: TGCAGTGCTAGCCCCCCCTCCAGCGGGAGGGCCTTTGAGACCCAGTACTTG. Translation: CSASPPSSGRAFETQYL.

This sequence joins TRBV10-3 and TRBJ1-5; 9 nucleotides align to TRBD1. CDR3 size: 15 residues. CDR1 is ENHRY, CDR2 SYGVKD, per germline. The V and J ends lost 10 bases and 3 bases, in that order; junction bases with no gene match: 10. For the CDR3, the DNA is TGTGCCAGGAGAACGGGACAGGGTTCCAATCAGCCCCAGCATTTT. Translated, it gives CARRTGQGSNQPQHF.

This chain joins TRBV5-5 and TRBJ2-2; 10 nucleotides agree with TRBD1. V was clipped by 6 bases and J by 5 bases; unmatched bases: 16. This CDR3 is 18 amino acids long. The germline V gene encodes CDR1 SGHKS and CDR2 YYEKEE (reference sequence). The CDR3 DNA reads as TGTGCCAGCAAAATGATCCCGGGACAGGGGCTGGGTACCGGGGAGCTGTTTTTT. Its translation: CASKMIPGQGLGTGELFF.

This clonotype has only a few counts. The gene calls are TRBV5-4 and TRBJ2-7, with 8 bases identical to TRBD1. The CDR3 runs 19 residues. Germline V gives CDR1 SGHNT, CDR2 YYREEE (reference sequence). Trimming took 1 base from V and 5 from J; bases not matched to a gene: 20. Written as DNA, the CDR3 is TGTGCCAGCAGCTTGTATGGGTTGGCAGGGGGCGCCCAGTTCGACGAGCAGTACGTC. This sequence encodes CASSLYGLAGGAQFDEQYV.